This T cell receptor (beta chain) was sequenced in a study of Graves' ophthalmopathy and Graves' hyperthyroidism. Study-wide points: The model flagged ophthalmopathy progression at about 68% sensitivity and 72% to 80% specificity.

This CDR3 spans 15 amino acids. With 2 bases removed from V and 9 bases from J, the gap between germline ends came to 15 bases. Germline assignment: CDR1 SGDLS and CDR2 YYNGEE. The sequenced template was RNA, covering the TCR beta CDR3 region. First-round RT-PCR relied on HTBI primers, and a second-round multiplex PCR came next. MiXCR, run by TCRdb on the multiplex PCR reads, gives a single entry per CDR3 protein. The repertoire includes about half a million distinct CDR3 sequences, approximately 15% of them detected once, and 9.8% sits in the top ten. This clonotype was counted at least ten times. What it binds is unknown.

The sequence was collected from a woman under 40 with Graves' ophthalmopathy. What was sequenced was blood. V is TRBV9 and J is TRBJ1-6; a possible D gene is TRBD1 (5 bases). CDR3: CASSVRWQGGSPLHF. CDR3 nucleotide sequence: TGTGCCAGCAGCGTTAGGTGGCAGGGAGGTTCACCCCTCCACTTT.